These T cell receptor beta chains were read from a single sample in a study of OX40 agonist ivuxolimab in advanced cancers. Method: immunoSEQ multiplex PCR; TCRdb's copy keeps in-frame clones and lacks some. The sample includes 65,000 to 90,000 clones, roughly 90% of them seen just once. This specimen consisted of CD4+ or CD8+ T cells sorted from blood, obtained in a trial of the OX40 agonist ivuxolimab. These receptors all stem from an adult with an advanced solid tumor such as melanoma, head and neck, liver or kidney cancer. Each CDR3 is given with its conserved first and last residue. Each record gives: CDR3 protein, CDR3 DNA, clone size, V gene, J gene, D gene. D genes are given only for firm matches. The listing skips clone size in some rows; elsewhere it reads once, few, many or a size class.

cdr3_aa: CASSPPDRQIMNTEAFF; cdr3_nt: TGTGCCAGCTCACCACCGGACAGGCAAATAATGAACACTGAAGCTTTCTTT; clone_size: NA; v_call: TRBV18; j_call: TRBJ1-1; d_call: TRBD1
cdr3_aa: CASRTTAVTGRLFF; cdr3_nt: TGTGCCAGCAGGACTACGGCCGTAACGGGTCGGCTGTTTTTT; clone_size: NA; v_call: TRBV2; j_call: TRBJ1-4; d_call: NA
cdr3_aa: CASSSGQISNQPQHF; cdr3_nt: TGTGCCAGTAGTAGTGGACAAATTAGCAATCAGCCCCAGCATTTT; clone_size: NA; v_call: TRBV19; j_call: TRBJ1-5; d_call: NA
cdr3_aa: CASSEGGGNQPQHF; cdr3_nt: TGTGCCAGCAGTGAAGGGGGCGGGAATCAGCCCCAGCATTTT; clone_size: NA; v_call: TRBV6-4; j_call: TRBJ1-5; d_call: TRBD1
cdr3_aa: CAWRGGDGVNTDTQYF; cdr3_nt: TGTGCCTGGAGGGGGGGGGATGGGGTTAACACAGATACGCAGTATTTT; clone_size: once; v_call: TRBV30; j_call: TRBJ2-3; d_call: TRBD2
cdr3_aa: CASSLEKGEAFF; cdr3_nt: TGTGCCAGCAGCTTAGAAAAGGGGGAAGCTTTCTTT; clone_size: NA; v_call: TRBV7-9; j_call: TRBJ1-1; d_call: NA
cdr3_aa: CASSRGATTNEKLFF; cdr3_nt: TGTGCCAGCAGCCGGGGGGCGACAACTAATGAAAAACTGTTTTTT; clone_size: NA; v_call: TRBV5-6; j_call: TRBJ1-4; d_call: NA
cdr3_aa: CASSETFRRRTDTQYF; cdr3_nt: TGTGCCAGCAGTGAGACCTTTAGGCGCCGCACAGATACGCAGTATTTT; clone_size: NA; v_call: TRBV6-1; j_call: TRBJ2-3; d_call: NA
cdr3_aa: CASSRTEKETQYF; cdr3_nt: TGTGCCAGCAGTCGGACGGAGAAAGAGACCCAGTACTTC; clone_size: NA; v_call: TRBV6-6; j_call: TRBJ2-5; d_call: NA
cdr3_aa: CASSGTVPYQETQYF; cdr3_nt: TGTGCCAGCAGCGGGACAGTTCCCTACCAAGAGACCCAGTACTTC; clone_size: once; v_call: TRBV2; j_call: TRBJ2-5; d_call: TRBD1
cdr3_aa: CASTSGRAHNEQFF; cdr3_nt: TGCGCCAGTACTAGCGGGAGGGCACACAATGAGCAGTTCTTC; clone_size: NA; v_call: TRBV5-1; j_call: TRBJ2-1; d_call: TRBD2
cdr3_aa: CASSLRQGAVGANVLTF; cdr3_nt: TGTGCCAGCAGTCTTAGACAGGGGGCGGTTGGGGCCAACGTCCTGACTTTC; clone_size: NA; v_call: TRBV2; j_call: TRBJ2-6; d_call: TRBD1
cdr3_aa: CASSVDPGTNTEAFF; cdr3_nt: TGTGCCAGCAGCGTAGATCCAGGGACGAACACTGAAGCTTTCTTT; clone_size: NA; v_call: TRBV9; j_call: TRBJ1-1; d_call: NA